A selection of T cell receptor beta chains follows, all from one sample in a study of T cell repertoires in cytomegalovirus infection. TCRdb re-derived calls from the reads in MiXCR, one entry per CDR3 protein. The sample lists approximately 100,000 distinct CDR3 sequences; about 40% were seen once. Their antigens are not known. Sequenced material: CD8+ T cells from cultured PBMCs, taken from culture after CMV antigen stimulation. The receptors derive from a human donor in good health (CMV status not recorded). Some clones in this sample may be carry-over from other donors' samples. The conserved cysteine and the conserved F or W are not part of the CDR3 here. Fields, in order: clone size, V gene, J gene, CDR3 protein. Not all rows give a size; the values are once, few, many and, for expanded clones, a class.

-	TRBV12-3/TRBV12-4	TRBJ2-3	ASSPLLAGPWDTQY
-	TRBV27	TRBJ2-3	ASRLSLGATDTQY
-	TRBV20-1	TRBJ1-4	SARDLRALNEKLF
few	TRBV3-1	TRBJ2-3	ASSQDLSAGGADTQY
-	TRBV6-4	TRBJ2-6	ASSDRGGEANVLT
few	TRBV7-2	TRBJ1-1	ASSLISVVTTEAF
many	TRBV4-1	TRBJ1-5	ASSQVLNQPQH
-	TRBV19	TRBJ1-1	ASSIGPLEAF
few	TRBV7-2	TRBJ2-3	ASSLRLAGVPDTQY
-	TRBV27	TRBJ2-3	ASSLGAPSGNTQY
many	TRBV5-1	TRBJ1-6	ASSLDPGAYYNSPLH
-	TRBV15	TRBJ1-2	ATSPGQGAHGYT
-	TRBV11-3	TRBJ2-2	ASSLDTGMNTGELF
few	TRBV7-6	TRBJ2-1	ASTRLGLSSYNEQF
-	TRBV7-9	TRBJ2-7	ANSLVTGNEQY
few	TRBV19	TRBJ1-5	ASGYRVSNQPQH
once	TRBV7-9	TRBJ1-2	ASSLGTGHDGYT
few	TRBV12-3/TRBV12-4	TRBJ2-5	ASSLIGLLETQY
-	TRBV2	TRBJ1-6	ASIVGGYSPLH
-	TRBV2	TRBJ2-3	ASSLGTGLGDTQY
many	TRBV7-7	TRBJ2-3	ASSLDLGSDTQY